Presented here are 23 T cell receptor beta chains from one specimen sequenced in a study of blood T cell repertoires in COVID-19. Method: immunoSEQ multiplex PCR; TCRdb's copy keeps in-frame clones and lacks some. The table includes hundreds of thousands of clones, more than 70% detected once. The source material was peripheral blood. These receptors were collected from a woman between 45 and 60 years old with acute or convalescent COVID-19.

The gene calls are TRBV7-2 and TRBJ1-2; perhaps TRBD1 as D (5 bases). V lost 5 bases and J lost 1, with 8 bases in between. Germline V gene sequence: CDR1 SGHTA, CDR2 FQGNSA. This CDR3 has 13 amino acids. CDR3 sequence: CASSTTVNYGYTF. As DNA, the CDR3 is TGTGCCAGCAGCACGACAGTTAACTATGGCTACACCTTC. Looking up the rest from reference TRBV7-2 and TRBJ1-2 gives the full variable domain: GAGVSQSPSNKVTEKGKDVELRCDPISGHTALYWYRQSLGQGLEFLIYFQGNSAPDKSGLPSDRFSAERTGGSVSTLTIQRTQQEDSAVYLCASSTTVNYGYTFGSGTRLTVV.

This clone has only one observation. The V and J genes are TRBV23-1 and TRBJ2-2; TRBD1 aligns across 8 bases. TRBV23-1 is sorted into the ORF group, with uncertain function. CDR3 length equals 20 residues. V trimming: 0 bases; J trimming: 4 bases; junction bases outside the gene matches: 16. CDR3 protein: CASSQSSGTGEPEGTGELFF. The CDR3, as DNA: TGCGCCAGCAGTCAATCCTCCGGGACAGGAGAACCTGAGGGCACCGGGGAGCTGTTTTTT.

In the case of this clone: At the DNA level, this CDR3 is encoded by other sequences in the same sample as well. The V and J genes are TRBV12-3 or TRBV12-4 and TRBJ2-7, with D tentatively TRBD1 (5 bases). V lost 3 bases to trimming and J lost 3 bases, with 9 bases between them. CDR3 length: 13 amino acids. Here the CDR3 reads CASSLGQIYEQYF. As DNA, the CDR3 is TGTGCCAGCAGTTTGGGGCAGATCTACGAGCAGTACTTC.

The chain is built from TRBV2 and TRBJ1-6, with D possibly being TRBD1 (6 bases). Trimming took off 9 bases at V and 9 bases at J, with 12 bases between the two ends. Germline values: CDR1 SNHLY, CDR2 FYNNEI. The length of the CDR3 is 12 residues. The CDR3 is CASNRVGSPLHF. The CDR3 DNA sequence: TGTGCCAGTAACAGGGTGGGTTCACCCCTCCACTTT.

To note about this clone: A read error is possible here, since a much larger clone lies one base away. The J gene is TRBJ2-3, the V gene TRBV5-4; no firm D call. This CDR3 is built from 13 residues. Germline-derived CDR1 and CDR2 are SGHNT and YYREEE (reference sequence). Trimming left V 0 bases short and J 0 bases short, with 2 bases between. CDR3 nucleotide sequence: TGTGCCAGCAGCTTGGCTAGCACAGATACGCAGTATTTT. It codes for CASSLASTDTQYF.

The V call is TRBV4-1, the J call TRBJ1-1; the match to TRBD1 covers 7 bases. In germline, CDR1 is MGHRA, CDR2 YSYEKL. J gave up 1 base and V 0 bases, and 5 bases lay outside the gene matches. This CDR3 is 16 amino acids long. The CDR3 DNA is TGCGCCAGCAGCCAAGATTTAGGGGGCGCGAACACTGAAGCTTTCTTT. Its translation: CASSQDLGGANTEAFF.

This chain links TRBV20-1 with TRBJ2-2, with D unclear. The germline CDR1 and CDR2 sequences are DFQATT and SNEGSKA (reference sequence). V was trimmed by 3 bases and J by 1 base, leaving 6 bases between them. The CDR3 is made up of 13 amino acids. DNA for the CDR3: TGCAGTGCTAGTCCCGGGAACACCGGGGAGCTGTTTTTT. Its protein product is CSASPGNTGELFF.

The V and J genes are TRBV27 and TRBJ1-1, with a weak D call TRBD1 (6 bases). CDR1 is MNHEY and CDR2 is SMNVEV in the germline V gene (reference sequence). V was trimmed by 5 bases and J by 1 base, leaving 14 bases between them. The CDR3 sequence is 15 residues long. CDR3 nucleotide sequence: TGTGCCAGCAGTCCGGCAGGGGTTCGGAACACTGAAGCTTTCTTT. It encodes CASSPAGVRNTEAFF.

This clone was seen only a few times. The CDR3 region is CASRPGTGIHQPQHF. CDR3 coding DNA: TGTGCCAGCAGACCCGGGACAGGGATCCATCAGCCCCAGCATTTT. The chain links TRBV2 to TRBJ1-5; 9 bases align to TRBD1. The junction had 8 bases not matched to a gene; V was cut back by 6 bases and J by 5 bases. The CDR3 sequence is 15 residues long. Germline lookup yields CDR1 SNHLY and CDR2 FYNNEI.

The CDR3 is CASSFQDYREQFF. Here the CDR3 DNA reads TGTGCCAGCAGTTTTCAGGACTATCGTGAGCAGTTCTTC. The rearrangement uses TRBV12-3 or TRBV12-4 and TRBJ2-1; the D gene is possibly TRBD2 (6 bases). Trimming took off 3 bases at V and 9 bases at J, with 12 bases between the two ends. The CDR3 runs 13 residues.

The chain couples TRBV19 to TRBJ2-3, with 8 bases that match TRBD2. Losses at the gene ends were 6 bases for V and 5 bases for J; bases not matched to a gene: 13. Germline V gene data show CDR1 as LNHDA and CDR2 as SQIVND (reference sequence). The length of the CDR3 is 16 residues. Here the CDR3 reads CASRGFGLARGDTQYF. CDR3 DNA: TGTGCCAGTAGAGGGTTTGGACTAGCCAGAGGAGATACGCAGTATTTT.

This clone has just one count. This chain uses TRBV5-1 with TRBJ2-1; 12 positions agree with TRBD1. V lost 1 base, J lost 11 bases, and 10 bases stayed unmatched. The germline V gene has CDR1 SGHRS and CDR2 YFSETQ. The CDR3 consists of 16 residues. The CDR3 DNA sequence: TGCGCCAGCAGCTTGAGGGAAGGGACAGGGGGCGCGAAGCAGTTCTTC. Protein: CASSLREGTGGAKQFF.

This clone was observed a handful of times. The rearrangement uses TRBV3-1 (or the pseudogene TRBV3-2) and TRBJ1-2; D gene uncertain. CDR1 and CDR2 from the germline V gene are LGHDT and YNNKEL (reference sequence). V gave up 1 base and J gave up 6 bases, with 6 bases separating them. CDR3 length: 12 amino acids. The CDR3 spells CASSQATDGYTF. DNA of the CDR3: TGTGCCAGCAGCCAAGCAACTGATGGCTACACCTTC.

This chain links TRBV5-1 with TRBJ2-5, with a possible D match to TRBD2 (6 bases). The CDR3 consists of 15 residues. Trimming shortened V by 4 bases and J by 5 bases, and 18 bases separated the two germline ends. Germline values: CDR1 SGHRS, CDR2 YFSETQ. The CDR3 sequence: CASSPRGTELETQYF. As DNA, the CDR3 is TGCGCCAGCAGCCCACGGGGGACGGAGCTGGAGACCCAGTACTTC.

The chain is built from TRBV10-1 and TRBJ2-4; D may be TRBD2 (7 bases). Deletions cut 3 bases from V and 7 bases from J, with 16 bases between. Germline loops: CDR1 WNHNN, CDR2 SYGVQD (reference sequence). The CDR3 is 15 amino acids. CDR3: CASSDPRGGANIQYF. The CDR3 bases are TGCGCCAGCAGTGACCCAAGAGGGGGGGCTAACATTCAGTACTTC.

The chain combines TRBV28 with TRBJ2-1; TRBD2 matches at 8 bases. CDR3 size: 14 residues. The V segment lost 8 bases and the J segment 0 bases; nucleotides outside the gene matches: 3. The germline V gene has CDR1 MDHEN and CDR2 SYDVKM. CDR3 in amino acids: CASLLAGSYNEQFF. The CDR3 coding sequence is TGTGCCAGCCTCCTAGCGGGCTCCTACAATGAGCAGTTCTTC.

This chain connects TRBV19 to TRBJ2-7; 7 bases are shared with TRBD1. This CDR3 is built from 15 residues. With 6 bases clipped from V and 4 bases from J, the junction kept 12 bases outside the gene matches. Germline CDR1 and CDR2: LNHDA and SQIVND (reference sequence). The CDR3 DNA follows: TGTGCCAGTAGAATCTCGGACAGGAGCGCTTACGAGCAGTACTTC. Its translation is CASRISDRSAYEQYF.

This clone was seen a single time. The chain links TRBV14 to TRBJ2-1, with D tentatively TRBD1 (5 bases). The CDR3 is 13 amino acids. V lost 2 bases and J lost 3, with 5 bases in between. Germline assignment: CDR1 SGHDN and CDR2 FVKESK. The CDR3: CASSQQGYNEQFF. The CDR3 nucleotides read TGTGCCAGCAGCCAACAGGGCTACAATGAGCAGTTCTTC.

This chain's CDR3 is CASSLAGGPQYF. In DNA form, the CDR3 reads TGCGCCAGCAGCTTGGCCGGGGGGCCGCAGTATTTT. The chain combines TRBV5-1 with TRBJ2-3, with a weak D call TRBD2 (7 bases). This CDR3 has 12 residues. Germline CDR1 SGHRS, CDR2 YFSETQ. Trimming took off 0 bases at V and 10 bases at J, with 9 bases between the two ends.

CDR3 in DNA: TGTGCCAGCAGTGAAGCCAGAGGACAGGGGAGATATGGCTACACCTTC. It codes for CASSEARGQGRYGYTF. The chain joins TRBV2 to TRBJ1-2; 9 bases line up with TRBD1. Germline V lookup: CDR1 SNHLY, CDR2 FYNNEI. This CDR3 region has 16 residues. After removal of 0 bases from V and 5 bases from J, the junction contained 7 bases not matched to a gene.

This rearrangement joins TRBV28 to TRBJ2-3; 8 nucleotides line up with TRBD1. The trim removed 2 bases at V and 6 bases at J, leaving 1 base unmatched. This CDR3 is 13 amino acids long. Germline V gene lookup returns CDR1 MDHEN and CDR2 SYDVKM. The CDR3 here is CASSLTGGDTQYF. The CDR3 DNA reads TGTGCCAGCAGTTTAACAGGGGGGGATACGCAGTATTTT.

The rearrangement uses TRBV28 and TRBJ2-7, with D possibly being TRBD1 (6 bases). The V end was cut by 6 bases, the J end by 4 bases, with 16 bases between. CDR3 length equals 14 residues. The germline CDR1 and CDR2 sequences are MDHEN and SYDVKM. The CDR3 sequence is CASRKQGPAYEQYF. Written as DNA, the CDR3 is TGTGCCAGCAGAAAACAGGGTCCGGCTTACGAGCAGTACTTC.

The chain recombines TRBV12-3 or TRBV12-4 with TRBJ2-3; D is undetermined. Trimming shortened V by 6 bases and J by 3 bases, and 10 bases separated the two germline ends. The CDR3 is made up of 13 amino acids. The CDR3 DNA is TGTGCCAGCAGCCCTACTCCAACAGATACGCAGTATTTT. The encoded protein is CASSPTPTDTQYF.